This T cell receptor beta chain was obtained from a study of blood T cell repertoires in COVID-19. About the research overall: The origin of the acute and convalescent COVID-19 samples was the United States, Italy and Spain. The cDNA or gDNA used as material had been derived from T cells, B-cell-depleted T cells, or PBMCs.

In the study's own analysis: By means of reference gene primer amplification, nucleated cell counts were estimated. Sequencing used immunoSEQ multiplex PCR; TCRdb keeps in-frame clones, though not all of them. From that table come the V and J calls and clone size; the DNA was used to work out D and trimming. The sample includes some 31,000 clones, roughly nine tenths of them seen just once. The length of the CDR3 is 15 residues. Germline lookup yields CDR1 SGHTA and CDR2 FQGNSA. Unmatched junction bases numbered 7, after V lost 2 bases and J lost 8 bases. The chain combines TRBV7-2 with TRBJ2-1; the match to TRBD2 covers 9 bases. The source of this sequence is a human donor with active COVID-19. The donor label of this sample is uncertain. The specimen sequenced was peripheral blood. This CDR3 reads CASSLFLAGNDEQFF. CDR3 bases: TGTGCCAGCAGCTTATTTCTAGCGGGGAACGATGAGCAGTTCTTC.